Below, 2 T cell receptor beta chains from the same sample are listed, as sequenced in a study of beta chain features in type 1 diabetes. The investigators reverse transcribed all of the isolated RNA, so they sequenced expressed TCRB transcripts. TCRdb's table, derived via immunoSEQ multiplex PCR, lists solely in-frame clones and lacks some. The table lists approximately 250,000 clones, more than 9% of them singletons. Source material: naive CD4+ T cells from blood. These receptors were taken from a woman aged 18-29 years in good health.

This chain connects TRBV6-6 to TRBJ1-2; D uncertain. The V end lost 4 bases, the J end lost 2 bases, and 8 bases lay between the germline ends. The CDR3 length is 13 residues. Germline V gene data show CDR1 as MNHNY and CDR2 as SVGAGI (reference sequence). The CDR3 region is CASSLGRNYGYTF. In nucleotides, the CDR3 is TGTGCCAGCAGTTTGGGGAGGAACTATGGCTACACCTTC.

This rearrangement joins TRBV29-1 to TRBJ2-1, with TRBD2 matching over 11 bases. The CDR3 length is 13 residues. Germline lookup yields CDR1 SQVTM and CDR2 ANQGSEA. The V segment lost 7 bases and the J segment 6 bases; nucleotides outside the gene matches: 5. CDR3 nucleotides: TGCAGCGGGAGTAGCGGGAGGGGCAATGAGCAGTTCTTC. Translation: CSGSSGRGNEQFF.